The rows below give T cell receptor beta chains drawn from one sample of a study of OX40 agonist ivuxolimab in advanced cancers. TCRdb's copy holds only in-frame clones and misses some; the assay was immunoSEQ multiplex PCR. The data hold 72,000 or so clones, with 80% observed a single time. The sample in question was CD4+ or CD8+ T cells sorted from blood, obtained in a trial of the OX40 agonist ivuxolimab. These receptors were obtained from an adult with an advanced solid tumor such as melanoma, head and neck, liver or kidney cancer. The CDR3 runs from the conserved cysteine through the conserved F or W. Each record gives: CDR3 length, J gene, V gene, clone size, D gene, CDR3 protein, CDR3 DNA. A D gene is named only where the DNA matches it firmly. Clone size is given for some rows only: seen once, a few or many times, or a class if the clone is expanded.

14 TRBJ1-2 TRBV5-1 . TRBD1 CASSSGREGQVGTF TGCGCCAGCAGCTCGGGCAGGGAGGGACAGGTTGGCACCTTC
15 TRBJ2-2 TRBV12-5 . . CASGLVGQYTGELFF TGTGCTAGTGGTTTGGTGGGGCAGTACACCGGGGAGCTGTTTTTT
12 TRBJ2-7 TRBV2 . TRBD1 CATTGQGYEQYF TGTGCCACCACAGGACAGGGCTACGAGCAGTACTTC
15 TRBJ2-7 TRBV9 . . CASSVDMGAGYEQYF TGTGCCAGCAGCGTAGACATGGGGGCCGGGTACGAGCAGTACTTC
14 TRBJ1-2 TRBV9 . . CASSVGGGAQGYTF TGTGCCAGCAGCGTAGGAGGAGGGGCTCAGGGCTACACCTTC
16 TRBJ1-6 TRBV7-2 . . CASSYPNRGKNSPLHF TGTGCCAGCAGCTACCCCAATCGGGGGAAGAATTCACCCCTCCACTTT
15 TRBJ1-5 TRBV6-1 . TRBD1 CASKDQVGGSQPQHF TGTGCCAGCAAGGACCAGGTAGGGGGCTCTCAGCCCCAGCATTTT
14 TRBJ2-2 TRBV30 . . CAWNPGVNTGELFF TGTGCCTGGAATCCAGGGGTTAACACCGGGGAGCTGTTTTTT
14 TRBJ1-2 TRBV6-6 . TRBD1 CASSRTGGIQGYTF TGTGCCAGCAGCCGGACAGGGGGCATACAAGGCTACACCTTC
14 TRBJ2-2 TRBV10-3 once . CAIRWTVNTGELFF TGTGCCATCAGATGGACTGTAAACACCGGGGAGCTGTTTTTT
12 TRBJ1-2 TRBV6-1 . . CASSEGGVGYTF TGTGCCAGCAGTGAGGGGGGTGTAGGCTACACCTTC
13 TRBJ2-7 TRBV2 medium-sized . CASRGAPSYEQYF TGTGCCAGCAGGGGGGCCCCCTCCTACGAGCAGTACTTC
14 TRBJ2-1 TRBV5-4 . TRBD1 CACHDRGLVNEQFF TGTGCCTGCCACGACAGGGGGCTAGTCAATGAGCAGTTCTTC
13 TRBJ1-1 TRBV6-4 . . CASSSQVNTEAFF TGTGCCAGCAGCTCACAGGTGAACACTGAAGCTTTCTTT
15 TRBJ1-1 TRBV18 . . CASSPGAEMRGEAFF TGTGCCAGCTCACCCGGGGCAGAGATGAGGGGTGAAGCTTTCTTT
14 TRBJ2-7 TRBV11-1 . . CASSLAQVSGEQYF TGTGCCAGCAGCTTAGCCCAGGTGTCGGGCGAGCAGTACTTC
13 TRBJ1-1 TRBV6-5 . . CATSRVANTEAFF TGTGCCACCTCCAGGGTTGCGAACACTGAAGCTTTCTTT
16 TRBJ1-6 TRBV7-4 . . CASSFKRVAYNSPLHF TGTGCCAGCAGCTTCAAGAGGGTGGCCTATAATTCACCCCTCCACTTT
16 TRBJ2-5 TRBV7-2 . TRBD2 CASSPRGSGGAETQYF TGTGCCAGCAGCCCCCGAGGTAGCGGGGGGGCGGAGACCCAGTACTTC
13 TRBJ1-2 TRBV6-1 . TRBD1 CASSQGVDYGYTF TGTGCCAGCTCCCAGGGGGTTGACTATGGCTACACCTTC
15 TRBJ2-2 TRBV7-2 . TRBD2 CASSLTSGVPGELFF TGTGCCAGCAGCTTGACTAGCGGGGTCCCCGGGGAGCTGTTTTTT
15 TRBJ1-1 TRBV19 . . CASSIAARRNTEAFF TGTGCCAGTAGTATAGCTGCAAGGAGGAACACTGAAGCTTTCTTT
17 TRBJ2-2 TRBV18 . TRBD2 CASSPPRQRGNTGELFF TGTGCCAGCTCACCACCGCGGCAGCGGGGAAACACCGGGGAGCTGTTTTTT
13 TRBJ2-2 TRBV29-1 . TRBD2 CSASRGGTGELFF TGCAGCGCCTCCCGGGGGGGGACCGGGGAGCTGTTTTTT
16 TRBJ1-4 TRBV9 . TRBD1 CASSVGVRDRAEKLFF TGTGCCAGCAGCGTAGGGGTCCGGGACAGGGCCGAAAAACTGTTTTTT
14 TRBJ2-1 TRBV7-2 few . CASSLVQGSNEQFF TGTGCCAGCAGCTTAGTTCAGGGGAGCAATGAGCAGTTCTTC
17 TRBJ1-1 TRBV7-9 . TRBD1 CASSVPQTGTENTEAFF TGTGCCAGCAGCGTTCCACAGACCGGGACAGAGAACACTGAAGCTTTCTTT
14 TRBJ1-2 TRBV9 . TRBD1 CASSASTGEGGYTF TGTGCCAGCAGCGCGTCAACAGGGGAGGGTGGCTACACCTTC
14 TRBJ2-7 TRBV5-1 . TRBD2 CASRYESGGYEQYF TGCGCCAGCAGGTATGAATCGGGGGGCTACGAGCAGTACTTC
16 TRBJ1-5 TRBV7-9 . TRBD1 CASSEGTGNSNQPQHF TGTGCCAGCAGCGAAGGGACAGGTAATAGCAATCAGCCCCAGCATTTT